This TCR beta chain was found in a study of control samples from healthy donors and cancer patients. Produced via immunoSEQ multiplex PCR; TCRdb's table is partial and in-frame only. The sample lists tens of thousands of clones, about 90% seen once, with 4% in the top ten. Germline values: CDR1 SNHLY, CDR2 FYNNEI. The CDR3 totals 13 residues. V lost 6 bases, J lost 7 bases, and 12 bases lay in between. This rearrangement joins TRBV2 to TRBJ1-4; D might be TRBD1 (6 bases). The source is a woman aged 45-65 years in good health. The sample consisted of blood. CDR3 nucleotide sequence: TGTGCCAGCAGAGGGGGAGGAGGTGAAAAACTGTTTTTT. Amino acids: CASRGGGGEKLFF.